A single T cell receptor (beta chain) is shown here with its context. Its specificity is unknown. The treatment was: approximately nine-day PBMC culture with coronavirus spike peptide pools or control peptides (ViraFEST assay). Researchers reported culturing approximately 2 million PBMCs per well with approximately 10 IU/ml IL-2 and 10 ug/ml peptide pools. From germline, CDR1 is LNHDA and CDR2 SQIVND (reference sequence). The CDR3 runs 16 residues. Deletions cut 7 bases from V and 3 bases from J, with 21 bases between. At the Johns Hopkins FTIC core, DNA taken from cultured CD4+ T cells was sequenced by way of the Oncomine TCR Beta short-read assay. MiXCR, applied by TCRdb to the PCR reads, yields one record per CDR3 protein. Seen here are some 10,000 distinct CDR3 sequences, 63% observed once, and the top ten hold 20% to 30%. The sample is drawn from a study of vaccination and CD4 T cells after COVID-19. The overall study: Post-diagnosis, post-COVID samples were collected after a median about 100 days, ranging 35 to 161. Overlapping spike peptides from SARS-CoV-2, HCoV-NL63, HCoV-OC43 and HCoV-229E served to stimulate the cells.

The clonotype originates from a human donor who had recovered from COVID-19. The chain couples TRBV19 to TRBJ1-1, with D possibly being TRBD1 (5 bases). What was sequenced was CD4+ T cells from blood, cultured in vitro. CDR3 amino acids: CASKTTGFQEDTEAFF. The CDR3 DNA reads as TGTGCCAGTAAGACTACAGGCTTTCAAGAGGACACTGAAGCTTTCTTT.